This entry describes one TCR beta chain. This was a deep-level run. The unsorted PBMC replicate PCRs were performed with about 280 ng DNA, around 32,000 T cell genomes. Libraries were prepared by immunoSEQ multiplex PCR; TCRdb keeps only in-frame clonotypes and omits some of them. Of around 480,000 clones listed, around 79% are singletons. The CDR3 loop spans 13 amino acids. Germline V lookup: CDR1 MGHRA, CDR2 YSYEKL. The trim removed 4 bases at V and 4 bases at J, leaving 1 base unmatched. The data stem from a study of shared clonotypes between healthy human individuals. Sequenced sample: PBMCs. The receptor was isolated from a woman in her forties in good health. Some clones in this sample may be carry-over from other donors' samples. The gene calls are TRBV4-1 and TRBJ2-1, with TRBD2 matching over 7 bases. CDR3 residues: CASSPGGYNEQFF. Written as DNA, the CDR3 is TGCGCCAGCAGCCCCGGGGGGTACAATGAGCAGTTCTTC.